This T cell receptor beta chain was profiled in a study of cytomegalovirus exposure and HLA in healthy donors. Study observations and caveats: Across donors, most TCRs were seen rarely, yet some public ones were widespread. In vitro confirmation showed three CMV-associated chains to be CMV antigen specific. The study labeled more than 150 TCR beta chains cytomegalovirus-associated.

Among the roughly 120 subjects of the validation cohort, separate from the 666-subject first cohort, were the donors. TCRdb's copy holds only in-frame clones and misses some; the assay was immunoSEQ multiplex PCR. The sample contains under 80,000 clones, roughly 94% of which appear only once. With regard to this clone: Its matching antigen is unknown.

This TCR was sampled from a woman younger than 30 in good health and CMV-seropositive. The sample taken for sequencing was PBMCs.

CDR3 nucleotide sequence: TGTGCCACCAGCGATGGCGGGCACAGCACAGATACGCAGTATTTT. Amino acid sequence: CATSDGGHSTDTQYF. V is TRBV15 and J is TRBJ2-3; possibly TRBD2 for D (5 bases). The germline V gene encodes CDR1 LNHNV and CDR2 YYDKDF (reference sequence). The CDR3 spans 15 residues. V gave up 5 bases and J gave up 0 bases, with 12 bases separating them.